Below are 17 T cell receptor beta chains sequenced from a single sample in a study of T cells in Graves' hyperthyroidism and ophthalmopathy. RNA transcripts yielded amplified TCR beta CDR3 regions. Carried out on the TCR CDR3, a first-round RT-PCR used the HTBI primer set. A single record per CDR3 protein comes from TCRdb applying MiXCR to the multiplex PCR reads. The sample has about 590,000 distinct CDR3 sequences; 14% are singletons. The source material was blood. Receptors were obtained from a woman aged 18 to 35 with Graves' ophthalmopathy.

On this clonotype itself: This may be a read error, as it is one base from a much larger clone. The chain employs TRBV4-2 and TRBJ2-5, with TRBD1 matching 7 bases. Germline V gives CDR1 LGHNA, CDR2 YNFKEQ. With V trimmed by 3 bases and J by 1 base, 5 bases remained unmatched. The CDR3 is made up of 15 amino acids. This CDR3 reads CASSHPGTAQETQYF. CDR3 DNA: TGTGCCAGCAGCCACCCCGGGACAGCCCAAGAGACCCAGTACTTC.

V gene TRBV4-3 combines with J gene TRBJ2-7, with 9 bases fitting TRBD1. V was pared by 4 bases and J by 4 bases, with 14 bases of the junction left unmatched. This CDR3 comprises 17 residues. Looked up from germline, CDR1 is LGHNA and CDR2 is YSLEER. The chain's CDR3 is CASSPRWGQGLIYEQYF. The CDR3 bases are TGCGCCAGCAGCCCTAGGTGGGGACAGGGTTTAATATACGAGCAGTACTTC.

V is TRBV27 and J is TRBJ2-1, with D uncertain. Trimming took off 5 bases at V and 0 bases at J, with 23 bases between the two ends. Germline V gene lookup returns CDR1 MNHEY and CDR2 SMNVEV (reference sequence). The CDR3 has 19 amino acids. The CDR3 region is CASSDLPRARAHSYNEQFF. The CDR3 bases are TGTGCCAGCAGTGATTTGCCTAGGGCGAGAGCCCACTCCTACAATGAGCAGTTCTTC.

This clonotype was observed many times. The chain couples TRBV2 to TRBJ1-5, with 7 nucleotides matching TRBD1. The J segment lost 0 bases and the V segment lost 7 bases, leaving 9 bases of the junction unmatched. The CDR3 contains 16 residues. Germline V gene lookup returns CDR1 SNHLY and CDR2 FYNNEI. The CDR3 sequence: CASMAQGISSNQPQHF. CDR3 DNA sequence: TGTGCCAGCATGGCACAGGGGATCTCTAGCAATCAGCCCCAGCATTTT.

This clonotype was observed at least ten times. Relative to the germline gene, one junction end is altered; a read error may explain this. The chain has TRBV20-1 and TRBJ1-5, with D perhaps TRBD1 (5 bases). This CDR3 has 15 residues. Per the germline V gene, CDR1 is DFQATT and CDR2 is SNEGSKA (reference sequence). In DNA, the CDR3 is TGCAGTGCTAGTCGGTTGGGACCGCGCAATCGGCCCCAGCATTTT. Translated: CSASRLGPRNRPQHF.

This clonotype was observed a handful of times. This rearrangement joins TRBV6-1 to TRBJ1-1, with unresolved D. V was trimmed by 2 bases and J by 1 base, leaving 17 bases between them. Germline values: CDR1 MNHNS, CDR2 SASEGT. This CDR3 has 17 residues. For the CDR3, the DNA is TGTGCCAGCAGTGAACTGATGTGGGCGGCGAGGAACACTGAAGCTTTCTTT. Amino acid sequence: CASSELMWAARNTEAFF.

This clonotype was recorded at least ten times. This chain links TRBV7-9 with TRBJ2-1; D is perhaps TRBD2 (6 bases). Trimming cost V 4 bases and J 2 bases, with 18 bases left between them. From germline, CDR1 is SEHNR and CDR2 FQNEAQ (reference sequence). The CDR3 loop spans 17 amino acids. The CDR3 coding sequence is TGTGCCAGCAGCTCTTACTCTGTGGGAGGTACCTACAATGAGCAGTTCTTC. Translated, it gives CASSSYSVGGTYNEQFF.

This clonotype was seen ten or more times. As DNA, the CDR3 is TGTGCCAGCAGCCGCCGGGTCTCGGTGAACACTGAAGCTTTCTTT. Encoded protein: CASSRRVSVNTEAFF. This chain joins TRBV7-2 and TRBJ1-1; no definite D call. Per germline, CDR1 SGHTA and CDR2 FQGNSA. The V end lost 5 bases, the J end lost 0 bases, and 13 bases lay between the germline ends. CDR3 length equals 15 residues.

This clonotype was seen a handful of times. The DNA of the CDR3 is TGTGCCTGGAGTGTATTGGTAGGGGCTAATGAAAAACTGTTTTTT. Amino acids: CAWSVLVGANEKLFF. The gene calls are TRBV30 and TRBJ1-4; tentatively, D is TRBD1 (5 bases). The V end was cut by 0 bases, the J end by 3 bases, with 11 bases between. Germline V gene sequence: CDR1 GTSNPN, CDR2 SVGIG (reference sequence). This CDR3 spans 15 amino acids. The variable domain in full, completed from reference TRBV30 and TRBJ1-4, reads SQTIHQWPATLVQPVGSPLSLECTVEGTSNPNLYWYRQAAGRGLQLLFYSVGIGQISSEVPQNLSASRPQDRQFILSSKKLLLSDSGFYLCAWSVLVGANEKLFFGSGTQLSVL.

In this sample, this clonotype turned up a few times. The V call is TRBV18, the J call TRBJ2-7, with 9 bases matching TRBD2. The CDR3 runs 15 residues. V was clipped by 3 bases and J by 4 bases; unmatched bases: 7. Germline V CDR1 and CDR2: KGHSH, LQKENI. CDR3 residues: CASSPALAGSYEQYF. The CDR3 DNA is TGTGCCAGCTCACCCGCTCTAGCGGGAAGTTACGAGCAGTACTTC.

This clonotype was recorded at least ten times. This CDR3 reads CASSKNGVQTIRDTEAFF. CDR3 DNA sequence: TGTGCCAGCAGCAAAAATGGGGTCCAAACAATCCGGGACACTGAAGCTTTCTTT. V is TRBV13 and J is TRBJ1-1; D not certain. Germline-derived CDR1 and CDR2 are PRHDT and FYEKMQ (reference sequence). CDR3 length: 18 amino acids. Deletions cut 5 bases from V and 3 bases from J, with 25 bases between.

This clonotype was counted many times. V gene TRBV11-1 combines with J gene TRBJ2-2; 15 bases match TRBD2. Germline V gene data show CDR1 as SGHAT and CDR2 as FQDESV (reference sequence). CDR3 length: 17 amino acids. V shed 5 bases, J shed 4 bases, and the junction held 5 bases outside the gene matches. CDR3 sequence: CASSLGLAGGSTGELFF. CDR3 sequence (DNA): TGTGCCAGCAGCCTTGGACTAGCGGGAGGGAGCACCGGGGAGCTGTTTTTT.

There are a few counts of this clonotype. This chain uses TRBV19 with TRBJ1-2; D perhaps matches TRBD1 (6 bases). The CDR3 is 12 residues long. Looked up from germline, CDR1 is LNHDA and CDR2 is SQIVND (reference sequence). V lost 10 bases, J lost 8 bases, and 17 bases lay in between. Here the CDR3 DNA reads TGTGCCACTATTGGAGGGGGTTGGGGCTACACCTTC. Protein sequence: CATIGGGWGYTF.

This clonotype was found many times. It may be a read error: a sequence one base away is much more abundant. CDR3 DNA: TGTGCCAGCAGGGCTAGCAATCAGCCCCAGCATTTT. It yields the protein CASRASNQPQHF. J is TRBJ1-5 and V is TRBV12-3 or TRBV12-4; no firm D call. The V end was cut by 6 bases, the J end by 0 bases, with 3 bases between. This CDR3 has 12 amino acids.

This clonotype has ten or more counts. The chain combines TRBV6-1 with TRBJ2-3; D ambiguous. Germline CDR1 is MNHNS and CDR2 is SASEGT. Trimming removed 10 bases at V and 1 base at J, with 12 bases between. The CDR3 is made up of 13 amino acids. The CDR3 DNA is TGTGCCACCCGACCGTCCGGCACAGATACGCAGTATTTT. It encodes CATRPSGTDTQYF.

The J gene is TRBJ2-3, the V gene TRBV4-2; TRBD2 aligns across 15 bases. The CDR3 runs 17 residues. Germline V gene data show CDR1 as LGHNA and CDR2 as YNFKEQ. With 0 bases clipped from V and 6 bases from J, the junction kept 4 bases outside the gene matches. The chain's CDR3 is CASSQDGLAGGGDTQYF. CDR3 sequence (DNA): TGTGCCAGCAGCCAAGATGGACTAGCGGGAGGGGGGGATACGCAGTATTTT.

This clonotype has a handful of counts. DNA of the CDR3: TGCGCCAGCAGCTCCCGACGAGAGACTTATGGCTACACCTTC. It yields the protein CASSSRRETYGYTF. The chain recombines TRBV5-1 with TRBJ1-2; D call uncertain. From germline, CDR1 is SGHRS and CDR2 YFSETQ. The CDR3 length is 14 residues. V gave up 3 bases and J gave up 5 bases, with 14 bases separating them.